This note documents a single T cell receptor beta chain sequence. No conserved phenylalanine or tryptophan is present at the end of the CDR3, so a read error is the likely explanation. A constant-region primer primed TCR beta cDNA synthesis from about 0.45 ug of total RNA. Three rounds of nested multiplex PCR with slightly modified ARM-PCR produced TCR beta libraries. TRBV1-TRBV30 forward primers paired with a C-beta reverse primer drove the first two PCR rounds, about 10 cycles each. From the multiplex PCR reads, TCRdb called clonotypes with MiXCR, one entry per CDR3 protein. The table records 40,000 to 55,000 distinct CDR3 sequences, just over 70% of them present only once. These data belong to a study of tumor-infiltrating lymphocytes in primary liver carcinoma. V lost 0 bases to trimming and J lost 3 bases, with 8 bases between them. This CDR3 has 14 residues. CDR1 is MNHEY, CDR2 SVGEGT, per germline.

The approximately 17-34 mg bulk tissue piece was not sorted before simultaneous RNA and DNA extraction. This sequence originates from a man aged 40-49 years with primary liver carcinoma and hepatitis B virus infection. The gene calls are TRBV6-2 or TRBV6-3 and TRBJ1-1; D not resolved. Sequenced sample: liver tumor tissue from sampling region 5. The subset here: tumor region T5, tumor centre. CDR3 amino acids: CASSYSAWHTEAFL. DNA for the CDR3: TGTGCCAGCAGTTACTCCGCCTGGCACACTGAAGCTTTCTTA.